Presented here are 8 T cell receptor beta chains from one specimen sequenced in a study of shared T cell receptors in the human thymus. This table comes from immunoSEQ multiplex PCR, and its TCRdb copy is limited to in-frame clones, with some not included. The table records about 730,000 clones, approximately 85% of them present only once. The data were also submitted as part of a second study, on human thymus T cells.

Input material: thymocytes. The receptors come from a girl less than two years old with a congenital heart defect.

The rearrangement uses TRBV7-2 and TRBJ2-3, with 9 bases aligning to TRBD2. The CDR3 runs to 17 residues. V lost 0 bases, J lost 5 bases, and 9 bases stayed unmatched. The V gene's germline CDR1 is SGHTA and CDR2 FQGNSA. The CDR3 DNA sequence: TGTGCCAGCAGCTTAGCACCGTGGCGGGGGGGCGGAGATACGCAGTATTTT. This codes for CASSLAPWRGGGDTQYF. Full variable domain (outside the CDR3, taken from reference TRBV7-2 and TRBJ2-3): GAGVSQSPSNKVTEKGKDVELRCDPISGHTALYWYRQSLGQGLEFLIYFQGNSAPDKSGLPSDRFSAERTGGSVSTLTIQRTQQEDSAVYLCASSLAPWRGGGDTQYFGPGTRLTVL.

CDR3 residues: CASSLQRGTEAFF. The CDR3 region has the DNA TGCGCCAGCAGCTTGCAACGGGGGACTGAAGCTTTCTTT. The V call is TRBV5-1, the J call TRBJ1-1; D perhaps matches TRBD1 (5 bases). CDR1 is SGHRS and CDR2 is YFSETQ in the germline V gene. Trimming took off 1 base at V and 5 bases at J, with 9 bases between the two ends. The CDR3 extends over 13 amino acids.

Regarding this clone: One end of the junction varies from germline; a read error may be responsible. The chain has TRBV6-5 and TRBJ1-2; 7 nucleotides match TRBD1. Germline assignment: CDR1 MNHEY and CDR2 SVGAGI. The length of the CDR3 is 16 residues. The CDR3 reads CASSYSLNLTGRLPLF. The CDR3, as DNA: TGTGCCAGCAGTTACTCCCTTAATTTGACAGGGAGGTTGCCCCTCTTC.

This clone occurred a few times. The rearrangement uses TRBV21-1 and TRBJ1-5; TRBD1 was called by the table and not checked on the DNA. TRBV21-1 is marked as a pseudogene. This CDR3 contains 15 residues. CDR3 in DNA: TGTGCCAGCAGCAGTTACAGGGTCGGCAATCAGCCCCAGCATTTT. Its protein product is CASSSYRVGNQPQHF.

The CDR3 region has the DNA TGTGCCAGCAGTGAAAGGGACAGCCCCTCCACCGGGGAGCTGTTTTTT. Residues: CASSERDSPSTGELFF. The V call is TRBV6-1, the J call TRBJ2-2; 7 bases align to TRBD1. Per germline, CDR1 MNHNS and CDR2 SASEGT. Trimming at V came to 2 bases and at J to 4 bases, leaving 7 bases not matched to a gene. This CDR3 spans 16 amino acids.

The chain links TRBV29-1 to TRBJ2-7; TRBD2 agrees at 14 bases. Looked up from germline, CDR1 is SQVTM and CDR2 is ANQGSEA. Losses at the gene ends were 6 bases for V and 2 bases for J; bases not matched to a gene: 9. There are 16 residues in the CDR3. Here the CDR3 DNA reads TGCAGCGTCAATAAAGGACTAGCGGGGGGCGCCTACGAGCAGTACTTC. As protein: CSVNKGLAGGAYEQYF.

The chain links TRBV14 to TRBJ2-6; a possible D gene is TRBD1 (6 bases). Per the germline V gene, CDR1 is SGHDN and CDR2 is FVKESK. The CDR3 runs 19 residues. The ends were cut back, 0 bases at V and 0 bases at J, with 15 bases in the middle. CDR3 nucleotides: TGTGCCAGCAGCCAAGATGGGCAGGGGAATTGCTCTGGGGCCAACGTCCTGACTTTC. Its protein product is CASSQDGQGNCSGANVLTF. Full variable domain (missing parts from reference TRBV14 and TRBJ2-6): EAGVTQFPSHSVIEKGQTVTLRCDPISGHDNLYWYRRVMGKEIKFLLHFVKESKQDESGMPNNRFLAERTGGTYSTLKVQPAELEDSGVYFCASSQDGQGNCSGANVLTFGAGSRLTVL.

The V and J genes are TRBV5-1 and TRBJ2-6, with 7 bases identical to TRBD1. The J segment lost 0 bases and the V segment lost 3 bases, leaving 9 bases of the junction unmatched. Germline lookup yields CDR1 SGHRS and CDR2 YFSETQ. CDR3 length: 18 amino acids. In nucleotides, the CDR3 is TGCGCCAGCAGCTCCTGGGGACAGATCGACTCTGGGGCCAACGTCCTGACTTTC. Translation: CASSSWGQIDSGANVLTF.